This TCR beta chain was observed in a study of T cell repertoires in cytomegalovirus infection. Study-level findings and limits: The study found HLA-C-restricted CMV-specific TCR beta clonotypes dominating the ex vivo response.

The sample holds many counts of this clonotype. Its antigen is undetermined. From the reads, TCRdb called clonotypes with MiXCR, one entry per CDR3 protein. The sample consists of 100,000 to 150,000 distinct CDR3 sequences, roughly a quarter of them appearing once. The germline V gene encodes CDR1 SGHTA and CDR2 FQGNSA. The length of the CDR3 is 13 residues. V dropped 0 bases and J dropped 5 bases, with 5 bases sitting between them. The J gene is TRBJ1-5, the V gene TRBV7-2; D is unclear. Specimen: PBMCs, sequenced either directly or after in vitro stimulation (not recorded which). The sequence derives from a human donor in good health (CMV status not recorded). Some clones in this sample may be carry-over from other donors' samples. The CDR3 reads CASSLARYQPQHF. The DNA for the CDR3 is TGTGCCAGCAGCTTAGCCCGGTATCAGCCCCAGCATTTT.